The clone carrying this T cell receptor (beta chain) was seen only once. The antigen remains undetermined. The table came from immunoSEQ multiplex PCR; TCRdb's copy has only in-frame clones and leaves some out. The table includes around 40,000 clones, 85% to 90% detected once. Germline lookup yields CDR1 SNHLY and CDR2 FYNNEI. The length of the CDR3 is 14 residues. Trimming at V came to 6 bases and at J to 1 base, leaving 4 bases not matched to a gene. This sample stems from a study of T cells in localized non-small cell lung cancer. General study points: When the top 100 tumor clones were examined, a median around 58 of them also appeared in the adjacent lung, which was paired and uninvolved.

The V and J genes are TRBV2 and TRBJ2-7, with 9 nucleotides matching TRBD1. The clonotype was recovered from a woman aged 18 to 50 with stage III lung adenocarcinoma. The specimen comprised peripheral blood, sampled before any cancer treatment. The CDR3 region is CASSGQGFSYEQYF. The CDR3 DNA sequence: TGTGCCAGCAGCGGACAGGGGTTTTCCTACGAGCAGTACTTC.